Each of the 2 T cell receptor beta chains below was sequenced from the same sample in a study of OX40 agonist ivuxolimab in advanced cancers. TCRdb's copy holds only in-frame clones and misses some; the assay was immunoSEQ multiplex PCR. The table lists roughly 74,000 clones, 84% of them singletons, with less than 2.5% in the top ten. The sequencing here drew on CD4+ or CD8+ T cells sorted from blood, taken in a trial of the OX40 agonist ivuxolimab. The receptor source for this set is an adult with an advanced solid tumor such as melanoma, head and neck, liver or kidney cancer.

The gene calls are TRBV7-9 and TRBJ2-3; 9 nucleotides match TRBD1. CDR3 size: 11 residues. Germline CDR1 and CDR2: SEHNR and FQNEAQ (reference sequence). Trimming cost V 3 bases and J 15 bases; bases outside gene matches: 4. The CDR3 loop reads CASSLGQGIYF. The CDR3, as DNA: TGTGCCAGCAGCTTGGGACAGGGCATCTATTTT.

The chain links TRBV4-3 to TRBJ2-2; 13 bases fit TRBD2. V was pared by 0 bases and J by 4 bases, with 8 bases of the junction left unmatched. This CDR3 has 19 amino acids. CDR1 and CDR2 (germline): LGHNA, YSLEER. CDR3 coding DNA: TGCGCCAGCAGCCAAGATAAGGGACTAGCGGGGTGGGGCACCGGGGAGCTGTTTTTT. Amino acid sequence: CASSQDKGLAGWGTGELFF.